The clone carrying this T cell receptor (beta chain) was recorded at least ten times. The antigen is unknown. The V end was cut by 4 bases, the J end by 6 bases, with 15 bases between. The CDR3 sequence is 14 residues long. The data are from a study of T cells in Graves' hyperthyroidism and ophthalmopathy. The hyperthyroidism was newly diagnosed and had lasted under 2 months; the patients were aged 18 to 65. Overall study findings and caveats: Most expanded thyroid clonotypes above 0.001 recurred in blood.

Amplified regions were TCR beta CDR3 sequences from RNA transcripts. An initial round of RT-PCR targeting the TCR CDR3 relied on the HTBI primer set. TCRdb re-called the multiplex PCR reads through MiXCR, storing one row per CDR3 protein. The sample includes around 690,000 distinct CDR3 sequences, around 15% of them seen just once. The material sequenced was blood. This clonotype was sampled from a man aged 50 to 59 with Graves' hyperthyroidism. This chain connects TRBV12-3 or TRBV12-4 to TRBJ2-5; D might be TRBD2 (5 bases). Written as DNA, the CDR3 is TGTGCCAGCAGTTCCCCGGGGAGCGATAAGACCCAGTACTTC. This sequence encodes CASSSPGSDKTQYF.